This T cell receptor beta chain emerged from a study of blood T cell repertoires in COVID-19. This CDR3 region has 14 residues. Germline V gene sequence: CDR1 LNHDA, CDR2 SQIVND (reference sequence). Losses at the gene ends were 8 bases for V and 6 bases for J; bases not matched to a gene: 8. Produced via immunoSEQ multiplex PCR; TCRdb's table is partial and in-frame only. The repertoire holds 60,000 to 90,000 clones, with 70% to 90% as singletons. The sequenced sample was peripheral blood. The chain has TRBV19 and TRBJ2-2; 8 nucleotides align to TRBD1. The sequence was obtained from a human donor in a cohort sampled during active COVID-19. Here the CDR3 DNA reads TGTGCCAGTCTACGGACAGGGCTAGCCGGGGAGCTGTTTTTT. Amino acids: CASLRTGLAGELFF.